A selection of T cell receptor beta chains follows, all from one sample in a study of blood T cell repertoires in COVID-19. The protocol was immunoSEQ multiplex PCR, while the TCRdb copy is restricted to in-frame clones and leaves out a portion. The repertoire consists of 150,000 to 200,000 clones, with about 80% occurring once and the leading ten covering about 28%. The sample was peripheral blood. These TCRs come from a woman aged 70-85 years with acute or convalescent COVID-19. Each CDR3 is given without its conserved first and last residue. Each record gives: V gene, J gene, CDR3 protein.

v_gene: TRBV30
j_gene: TRBJ2-2
CDR3aa: AWRTGGAGELF

v_gene: TRBV3-1/TRBV3-2
j_gene: TRBJ1-2
CDR3aa: ASSKRGPTSNYGYT

v_gene: TRBV19
j_gene: TRBJ2-2
CDR3aa: ASNKGWDKNTGELF

v_gene: TRBV30
j_gene: TRBJ1-5
CDR3aa: AWSSGIDQPQH

v_gene: TRBV4-1
j_gene: TRBJ2-5
CDR3aa: ASSPGSSGGLTQY

v_gene: TRBV19
j_gene: TRBJ2-7
CDR3aa: ATQSRNYEQY

v_gene: TRBV24-1
j_gene: TRBJ2-1
CDR3aa: ATSDPGQQQF

v_gene: TRBV2
j_gene: TRBJ2-7
CDR3aa: ASSGARFYEQY

v_gene: TRBV5-1
j_gene: TRBJ2-5
CDR3aa: ASSLAAETQY

v_gene: TRBV19
j_gene: TRBJ2-3
CDR3aa: ASSTVRTDTQY